This T cell receptor beta chain was documented in a study of blood T cell repertoires in COVID-19. The table came from immunoSEQ multiplex PCR; TCRdb's copy has only in-frame clones and leaves some out. In the table there are under 60,000 clones, roughly 83% of which are singletons. Germline V gene lookup returns CDR1 MNHEY and CDR2 SMNVEV (reference sequence). V lost 3 bases to trimming and J lost 4 bases; unmatched junction nucleotides: 2. This CDR3 contains 14 residues. Seattle patient enrollment occurred during active infection, with longitudinal follow-up thereafter. Material: peripheral blood. The receptor was isolated from a young man with COVID-19, enrolled during active disease. The chain joins TRBV27 to TRBJ2-1; 8 bases line up with TRBD2. CDR3: CASSLREAYNEQFF. CDR3 nucleotide sequence: TGTGCCAGCAGTTTGCGGGAGGCTTACAATGAGCAGTTCTTC.